This T cell receptor beta chain comes out of a study of shared clonotypes between healthy human individuals. Study-wide results and limits: Larger richness was generally estimated for naive than memory subsets.

Notes on this clone: What it recognizes is unknown.

The method was immunoSEQ multiplex PCR; TCRdb's version includes in-frame clones alone and lacks a portion of them. The sample yields about 360,000 clones, about 70% seen once. Trimming left V 1 base short and J 3 bases short, with 4 bases between. Germline lookup yields CDR1 SGHTA and CDR2 FQGNSA. CDR3 length: 12 amino acids. The genes are TRBV7-2 and TRBJ2-7; D remains unclear. The clonotype was recovered from a man between 25 and 39 years old in good health. The sample consisted of memory CD4+ T cells sorted from blood. Subset indicated: CD45RA-negative fraction. This chain's CDR3 is CASSLDVYEQYF. The DNA for the CDR3 is TGTGCCAGCAGCTTAGACGTCTACGAGCAGTACTTC.